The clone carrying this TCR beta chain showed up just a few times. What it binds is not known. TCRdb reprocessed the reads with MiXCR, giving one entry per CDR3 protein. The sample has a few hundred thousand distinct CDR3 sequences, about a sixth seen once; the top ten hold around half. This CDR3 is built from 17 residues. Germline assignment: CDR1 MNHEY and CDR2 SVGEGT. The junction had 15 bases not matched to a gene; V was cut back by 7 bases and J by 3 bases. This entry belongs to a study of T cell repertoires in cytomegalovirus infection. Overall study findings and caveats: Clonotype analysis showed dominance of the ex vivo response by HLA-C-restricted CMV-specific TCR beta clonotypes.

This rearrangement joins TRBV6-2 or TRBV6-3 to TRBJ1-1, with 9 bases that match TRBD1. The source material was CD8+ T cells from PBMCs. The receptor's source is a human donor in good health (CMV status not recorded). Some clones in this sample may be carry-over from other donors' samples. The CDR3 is CASKRRTGAYGDTEAFF. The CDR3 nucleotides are TGTGCCAGCAAACGGCGGACAGGGGCGTATGGGGACACTGAAGCTTTCTTT.